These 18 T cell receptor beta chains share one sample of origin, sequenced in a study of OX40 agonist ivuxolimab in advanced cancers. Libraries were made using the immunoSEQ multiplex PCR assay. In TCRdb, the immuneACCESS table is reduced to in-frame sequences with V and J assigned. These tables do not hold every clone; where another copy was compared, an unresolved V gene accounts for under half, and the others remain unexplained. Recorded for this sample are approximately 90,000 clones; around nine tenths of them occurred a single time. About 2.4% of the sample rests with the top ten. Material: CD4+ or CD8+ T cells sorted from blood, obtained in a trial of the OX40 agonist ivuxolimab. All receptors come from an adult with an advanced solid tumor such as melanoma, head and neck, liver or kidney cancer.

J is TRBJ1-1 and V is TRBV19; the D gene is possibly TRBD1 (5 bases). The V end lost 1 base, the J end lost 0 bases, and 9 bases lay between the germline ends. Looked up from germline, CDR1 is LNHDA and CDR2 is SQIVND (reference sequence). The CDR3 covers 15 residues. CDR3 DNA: TGTGCCAGTAGTATAGGGGACGGCTTGAACACTGAAGCTTTCTTT. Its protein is CASSIGDGLNTEAFF. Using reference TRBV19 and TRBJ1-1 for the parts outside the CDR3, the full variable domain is DGGITQSPKYLFRKEGQNVTLSCEQNLNHDAMYWYRQDPGQGLRLIYYSQIVNDFQKGDIAEGYSVSREKKESFPLTVTSAQKNPTAFYLCASSIGDGLNTEAFFGQGTRLTVV.

The CDR3: CASRRAQDTYEQYF. The CDR3, as DNA: TGTGCCAGCAGGAGGGCCCAGGACACCTACGAGCAGTACTTC. The chain recombines TRBV6-1 with TRBJ2-7; D is tentatively TRBD1 or TRBD2 (5 bases each). CDR3 size: 14 residues. Germline-derived CDR1 and CDR2 are MNHNS and SASEGT. Trimming stripped 6 bases from V and 2 bases from J, with 14 bases between.

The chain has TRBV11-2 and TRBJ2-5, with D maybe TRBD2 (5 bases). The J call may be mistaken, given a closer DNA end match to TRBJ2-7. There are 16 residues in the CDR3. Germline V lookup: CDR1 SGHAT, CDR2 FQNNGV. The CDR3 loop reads CASSSDFGSGSYEQYF. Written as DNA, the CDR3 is TGTGCCAGCAGCTCGGATTTTGGTTCGGGATCCTACGAGCAGTACTTC.

The CDR3: CASSSRTRIMSNEQYF. For the CDR3, the DNA is TGTGCCAGCAGCTCACGGACTAGGATTATGTCCAACGAGCAGTACTTC. This rearrangement joins TRBV7-8 to TRBJ2-7, with TRBD2 identical over 7 bases. Trimming cost V 4 bases and J 5 bases; bases outside gene matches: 14. The CDR3 sequence is 16 residues long. From germline, CDR1 is SGHVS and CDR2 FQNEAQ.

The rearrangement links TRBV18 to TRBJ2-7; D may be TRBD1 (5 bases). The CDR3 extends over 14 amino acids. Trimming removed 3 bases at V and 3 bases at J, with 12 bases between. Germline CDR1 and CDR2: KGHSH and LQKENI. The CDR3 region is CASSPSQGNYEQYF. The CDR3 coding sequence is TGTGCCAGCTCACCCTCCCAGGGTAACTACGAGCAGTACTTC. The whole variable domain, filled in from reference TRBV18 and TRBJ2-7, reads NAGVMQNPRHLVRRRGQEARLRCSPMKGHSHVYWYRQLPEEGLKFMVYLQKENIIDESGMPKERFSAEFPKEGPSILRIQQVVRGDSAAYFCASSPSQGNYEQYFGPGTRLTVT.

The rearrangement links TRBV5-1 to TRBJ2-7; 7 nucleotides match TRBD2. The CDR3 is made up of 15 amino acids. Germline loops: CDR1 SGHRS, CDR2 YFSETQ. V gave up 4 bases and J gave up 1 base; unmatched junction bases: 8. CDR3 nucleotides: TGCGCCAGCAGCCCGGGGGGAGCGATTTCCTACGAGCAGTACTTC. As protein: CASSPGGAISYEQYF.

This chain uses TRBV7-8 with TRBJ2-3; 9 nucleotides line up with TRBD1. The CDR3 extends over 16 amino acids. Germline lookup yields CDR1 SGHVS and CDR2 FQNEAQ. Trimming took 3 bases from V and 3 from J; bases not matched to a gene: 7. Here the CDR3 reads CASSFLRDRVTDTQYF. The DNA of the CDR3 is TGTGCCAGCAGCTTTCTTCGGGACAGGGTAACAGATACGCAGTATTTT.

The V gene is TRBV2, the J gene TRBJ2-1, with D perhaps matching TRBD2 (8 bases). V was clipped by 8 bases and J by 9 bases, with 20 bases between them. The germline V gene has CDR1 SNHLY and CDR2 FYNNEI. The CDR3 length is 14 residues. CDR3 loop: CASPREGASREQFF. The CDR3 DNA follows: TGTGCCAGCCCTCGGGAGGGGGCTAGCCGTGAGCAGTTCTTC.

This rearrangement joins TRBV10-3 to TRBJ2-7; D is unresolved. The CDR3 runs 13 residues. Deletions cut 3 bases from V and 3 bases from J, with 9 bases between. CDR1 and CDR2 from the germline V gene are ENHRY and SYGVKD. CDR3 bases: TGTGCCATCAGTGAACGGGCGAGCTACGAGCAGTACTTC. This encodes CAISERASYEQYF.

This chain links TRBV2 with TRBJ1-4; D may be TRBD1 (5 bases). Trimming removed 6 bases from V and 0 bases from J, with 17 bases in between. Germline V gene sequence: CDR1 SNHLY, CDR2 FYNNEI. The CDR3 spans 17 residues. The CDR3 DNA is TGTGCCAGCAGAGGGGACTCACGATTTGCAACTAATGAAAAACTGTTTTTT. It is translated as CASRGDSRFATNEKLFF.

CDR3 DNA: TGCGCCAGCAGCCCCCGGACAGGGTCGATCGAGACCCAGTACTTC. It encodes CASSPRTGSIETQYF. This chain uses TRBV5-1 with TRBJ2-5; 8 bases agree with TRBD1. This CDR3 is 15 amino acids long. The V segment lost 4 bases and the J segment 5 bases; nucleotides outside the gene matches: 10. Germline assignment: CDR1 SGHRS and CDR2 YFSETQ.

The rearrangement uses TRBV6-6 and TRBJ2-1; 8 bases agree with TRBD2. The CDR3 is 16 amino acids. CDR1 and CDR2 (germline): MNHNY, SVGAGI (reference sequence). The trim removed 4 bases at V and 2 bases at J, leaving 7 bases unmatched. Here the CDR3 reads CASSSGRAIAYNEQFF. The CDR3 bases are TGTGCCAGCAGTTCCGGGAGGGCGATCGCCTACAATGAGCAGTTCTTC.

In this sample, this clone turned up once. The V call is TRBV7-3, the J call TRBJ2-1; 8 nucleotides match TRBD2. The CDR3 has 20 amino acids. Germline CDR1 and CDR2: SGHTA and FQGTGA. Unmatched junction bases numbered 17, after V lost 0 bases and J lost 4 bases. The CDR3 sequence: CASSLTFGAPTSGAYNEQFF. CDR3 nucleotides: TGTGCCAGCAGCTTAACGTTCGGGGCCCCAACTAGCGGAGCGTACAATGAGCAGTTCTTC.

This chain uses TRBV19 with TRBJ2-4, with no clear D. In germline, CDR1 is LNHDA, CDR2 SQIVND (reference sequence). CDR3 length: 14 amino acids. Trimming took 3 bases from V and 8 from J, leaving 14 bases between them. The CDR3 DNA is TGTGCCAGTAGTATGGATAACCCCCCCGACATTCAGTACTTC. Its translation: CASSMDNPPDIQYF.

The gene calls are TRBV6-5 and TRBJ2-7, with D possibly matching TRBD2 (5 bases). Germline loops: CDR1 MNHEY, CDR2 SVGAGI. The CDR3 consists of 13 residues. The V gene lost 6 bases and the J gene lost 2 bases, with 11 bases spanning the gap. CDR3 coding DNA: TGTGCCAGCAGCCAACTAGGGACCTACGAGCAGTACTTC. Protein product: CASSQLGTYEQYF.

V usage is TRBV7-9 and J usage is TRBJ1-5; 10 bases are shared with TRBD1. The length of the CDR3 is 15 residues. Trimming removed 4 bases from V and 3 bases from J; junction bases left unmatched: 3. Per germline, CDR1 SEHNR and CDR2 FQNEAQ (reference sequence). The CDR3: CASSSTGGLNQPQHF. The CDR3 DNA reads TGTGCCAGCAGCTCGACAGGGGGCCTCAATCAGCCCCAGCATTTT. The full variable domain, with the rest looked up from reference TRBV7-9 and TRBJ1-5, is DTGVSQNPRHKITKRGQNVTFRCDPISEHNRLYWYRQTLGQGPEFLTYFQNEAQLEKSRLLSDRFSAERPKGSFSTLEIQRTEQGDSAMYLCASSSTGGLNQPQHFGDGTRLSIL.

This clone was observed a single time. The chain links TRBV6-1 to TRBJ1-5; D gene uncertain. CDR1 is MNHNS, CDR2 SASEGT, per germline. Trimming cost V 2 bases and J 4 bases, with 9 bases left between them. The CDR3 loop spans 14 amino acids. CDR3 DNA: TGTGCCAGCAGTGAATTGAAGTTAAATCAGCCCCAGCATTTT. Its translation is CASSELKLNQPQHF.

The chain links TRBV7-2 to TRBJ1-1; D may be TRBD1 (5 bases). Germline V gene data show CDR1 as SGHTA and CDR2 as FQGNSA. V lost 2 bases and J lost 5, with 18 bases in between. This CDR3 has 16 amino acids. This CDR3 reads CASSLLAGALKTEAFF. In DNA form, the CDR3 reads TGTGCCAGCAGCTTACTGGCTGGGGCCCTTAAGACTGAAGCTTTCTTT.